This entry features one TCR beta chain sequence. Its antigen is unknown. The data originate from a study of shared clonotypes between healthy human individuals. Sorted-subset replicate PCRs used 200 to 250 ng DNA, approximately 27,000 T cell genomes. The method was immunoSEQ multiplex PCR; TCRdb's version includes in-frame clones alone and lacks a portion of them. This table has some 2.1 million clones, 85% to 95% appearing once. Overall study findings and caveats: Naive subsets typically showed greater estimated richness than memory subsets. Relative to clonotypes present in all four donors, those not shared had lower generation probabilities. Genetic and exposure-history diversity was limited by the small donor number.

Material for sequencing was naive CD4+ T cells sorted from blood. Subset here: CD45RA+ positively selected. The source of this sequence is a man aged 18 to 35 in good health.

The CDR3 coding sequence is TGTGCCAGCAGCCGAGATGCGACACAAGAGACCCAGTACTTC. Amino acid sequence: CASSRDATQETQYF. The chain recombines TRBV6-5 with TRBJ2-5, with D uncertain. With 6 bases removed from V and 2 bases from J, the gap between germline ends came to 13 bases. The CDR3 loop spans 14 amino acids. Per germline, CDR1 MNHEY and CDR2 SVGAGI.